Following are 7 T cell receptor beta chains from one sample sequenced in a study of T cell responses to AZD1222 COVID-19 vaccine. TCRdb's table, derived via immunoSEQ multiplex PCR, lists solely in-frame clones and lacks some. Of about 97,000 clones in the sample, nearly 90% are singletons; the top ten hold over 2.5%. The starting material was peripheral blood, obtained on day 0 of AZD1222 vaccination. These receptors were taken from an adult in good health.

CDR3 region: CASSLRGSAFWNIQYF. The CDR3, as DNA: TGTGCCAGCAGCCTTCGAGGCTCGGCCTTTTGGAACATTCAGTACTTC. J is TRBJ2-4 and V is TRBV3-1 (or the pseudogene TRBV3-2); no clear D. Trimming left V 4 bases short and J 7 bases short, with 20 bases between. This CDR3 comprises 16 residues. Germline V lookup: CDR1 LGHDT, CDR2 YNNKEL (reference sequence).

The chain links TRBV9 to TRBJ2-2, with TRBD2 matching over 11 bases. Trimming at V came to 6 bases and at J to 3 bases, leaving 1 base not matched to a gene. The CDR3 is made up of 14 amino acids. Looked up from germline, CDR1 is SGDLS and CDR2 is YYNGEE. The CDR3 coding sequence is TGTGCCAGCAATAGCGGGGGGGACACCGGGGAGCTGTTTTTT. Amino acid sequence: CASNSGGDTGELFF.

The chain uses TRBV11-3 and TRBJ2-2; unclear D gene. Trimming removed 5 bases from V and 8 bases from J, with 9 bases in between. CDR3 length: 12 amino acids. CDR1 is SGHNT, CDR2 YENEEA, per germline. The CDR3 DNA reads TGTGCCAGCAGCCCCGAGAATGGGGAGCTGTTTTTT. Translating gives CASSPENGELFF.

The chain employs TRBV7-9 and TRBJ1-2; 9 bases map to TRBD1. This CDR3 has 14 residues. Germline CDR1 and CDR2: SEHNR and FQNEAQ (reference sequence). V was clipped by 5 bases and J by 8 bases; unmatched bases: 9. CDR3 in DNA: TGTGCCAGCAGCCGCCTGGACAGGGGAGGCGGCTACACCTTC. This encodes CASSRLDRGGGYTF.

The chain is built from TRBV10-2 and TRBJ1-3; 8 bases match TRBD1. CDR1 and CDR2 (germline): WSHSY, SAAADI. The CDR3 consists of 14 residues. V was pared by 4 bases and J by 4 bases, with 3 bases of the junction left unmatched. This CDR3 reads CASSATGDGNTIYF. The CDR3, as DNA: TGCGCCAGCAGTGCGACAGGGGACGGAAACACCATATATTTT.

The chain has TRBV11-2 and TRBJ1-4, with unresolved D. V gave up 5 bases and J gave up 14 bases, with 18 bases separating them. This CDR3 comprises 13 residues. Germline CDR1 SGHAT, CDR2 FQNNGV. In nucleotides, the CDR3 is TGTGCCAGCAGCCCAGAGGGCGGGGAACAGCTGTTTTTT. Protein sequence: CASSPEGGEQLFF.

The rearrangement links TRBV6-4 to TRBJ2-3; TRBD1 matches at 7 bases. Losses at the gene ends were 2 bases for V and 8 bases for J; bases not matched to a gene: 7. CDR1 MRHNA and CDR2 SNTAGT come from the germline V gene. The CDR3 consists of 14 residues. CDR3 in DNA: TGTGCCAGCAGTGACCAGGGGGAGTATGGTACGCAGTATTTT. Protein sequence: CASSDQGEYGTQYF.